A single sample gave rise to the 15 T cell receptor beta chains below, sequenced in a study of monozygotic twins with cystic fibrosis. TCRdb's copy holds only in-frame clones and misses some; the assay was immunoSEQ multiplex PCR. The sample shows over 9,500 clones, approximately 97% of them seen only once. Sequenced material: blood. These receptors all come from a boy younger than 18 with cystic fibrosis.

The chain carries TRBV14 and TRBJ2-7; the D gene could be TRBD1 or TRBD2 (5 bases each). V was shortened by 3 bases and J by 4 bases, with 22 bases between the two germline ends. This CDR3 is built from 17 residues. Per the germline V gene, CDR1 is SGHDN and CDR2 is FVKESK. As DNA, the CDR3 is TGTGCCAGCAGCCAGAAACCTCCGGGACGGACCATATACGAGCAGTACTTC. Translation: CASSQKPPGRTIYEQYF.

The rearrangement joins TRBV6-5 to TRBJ1-1; D remains ambiguous. Trimming removed 9 bases from V and 0 bases from J, with 14 bases in between. Germline loops: CDR1 MNHEY, CDR2 SVGAGI. CDR3 length: 14 residues. CDR3 region: CASRRDVLNTEAFF. CDR3 bases: TGTGCCAGTCGAAGAGATGTTTTGAACACTGAAGCTTTCTTT.

The CDR3 nucleotides are TGTGCCAGCAGTGAAGATTTCGCGGGGGTCGGATGGGAGCAGTTCTTC. Encoded protein: CASSEDFAGVGWEQFF. The V call is TRBV2, the J call TRBJ2-1, with TRBD2 matching over 7 bases. CDR3 length: 16 amino acids. CDR1 is SNHLY, CDR2 FYNNEI, per germline. Trimming cost V 1 base and J 10 bases; bases outside gene matches: 13.

DNA of the CDR3: TGTGCCAGCTCCCCCGTACAGGGGGCCCGCGAGACCCAGTACTTC. This translates into CASSPVQGARETQYF. J is TRBJ2-5 and V is TRBV18; 9 nucleotides align to TRBD1. The ends lost 6 bases at V and 5 bases at J; junction bases unmatched: 10. Per germline, CDR1 KGHSH and CDR2 LQKENI. The CDR3 sequence is 15 residues long.

The CDR3 sequence is CASSLNRGYEQYF. In DNA form, the CDR3 reads TGTGCCAGCAGCCTGAACAGGGGCTACGAGCAGTACTTC. The chain employs TRBV7-3 and TRBJ2-7, with 7 bases lining up with TRBD1. The CDR3 has 13 amino acids. Losses at the gene ends were 5 bases for V and 3 bases for J; bases not matched to a gene: 4. Germline CDR1 is SGHTA and CDR2 is FQGTGA.

This clone occurred once. The chain has TRBV4-2 and TRBJ2-5; 7 bases are a match to TRBD2. With 1 base clipped from V and 1 base from J, the junction kept 6 bases outside the gene matches. CDR3 length: 16 residues. Germline values: CDR1 LGHNA, CDR2 YNFKEQ. The CDR3 region has the DNA TGTGCCAGCAGCCAAGTTTCTAGCGGCTCCCAAGAGACCCAGTACTTC. Residues: CASSQVSSGSQETQYF.

The chain has TRBV9 and TRBJ2-5; D is undetermined. Trimming cost V 4 bases and J 1 base, with 14 bases left between them. The CDR3 runs to 15 residues. Per the germline V gene, CDR1 is SGDLS and CDR2 is YYNGEE. This CDR3 reads CASSPELGLQETQYF. CDR3 nucleotide sequence: TGTGCCAGCAGCCCCGAACTGGGCCTCCAAGAGACCCAGTACTTC.

This rearrangement joins TRBV30 to TRBJ1-2; D gene unclear. The germline V gene encodes CDR1 GTSNPN and CDR2 SVGIG (reference sequence). V was trimmed by 3 bases and J by 0 bases, leaving 5 bases between them. The CDR3 contains 12 residues. The CDR3 spells CAWRLANYGYTF. The CDR3 DNA reads TGTGCCTGGAGACTCGCTAACTATGGCTACACCTTC. Full variable domain (outside the CDR3, taken from reference TRBV30 and TRBJ1-2): SQTIHQWPATLVQPVGSPLSLECTVEGTSNPNLYWYRQAAGRGLQLLFYSVGIGQISSEVPQNLSASRPQDRQFILSSKKLLLSDSGFYLCAWRLANYGYTFGSGTRLTVV.

The V and J genes are TRBV11-2 and TRBJ2-2, with 8 bases that match TRBD1. The V gene end was trimmed by 5 bases and the J gene end by 1 base; junction bases not matched to a gene: 6. Looked up from germline, CDR1 is SGHAT and CDR2 is FQNNGV. This CDR3 is 16 amino acids long. This CDR3 reads CASSTGQGMNTGELFF. In DNA, the CDR3 is TGTGCCAGCAGCACTGGACAGGGAATGAACACCGGGGAGCTGTTTTTT.

The rearrangement uses TRBV5-1 and TRBJ1-3; 8 bases match TRBD1. The V segment lost 5 bases and the J segment 0 bases; nucleotides outside the gene matches: 13. This CDR3 is built from 18 residues. Germline lookup yields CDR1 SGHRS and CDR2 YFSETQ. The CDR3 region has the DNA TGCGCCAGCAGTCCTACACCCGGGACAGGAAACTCTGGAAACACCATATATTTT. Translation gives CASSPTPGTGNSGNTIYF.

This clone was picked up one time. The V call is TRBV19, the J call TRBJ2-7; D is possibly TRBD2 (5 bases). V was trimmed by 10 bases and J by 1 base, leaving 14 bases between them. Germline V gene data show CDR1 as LNHDA and CDR2 as SQIVND (reference sequence). The CDR3 runs to 13 residues. CDR3: CATAVGASYEQYF. In DNA form, the CDR3 reads TGTGCCACCGCCGTGGGAGCTTCCTACGAGCAGTACTTC.

J is TRBJ1-5 and V is TRBV11-3; D is unresolved. In germline, CDR1 is SGHNT, CDR2 YENEEA. The CDR3 consists of 16 residues. The ends were cut back, 5 bases at V and 3 bases at J, with 17 bases in the middle. CDR3 residues: CASSHEGRPYNQPQHF. The CDR3 nucleotides are TGTGCCAGCAGCCATGAAGGGCGCCCGTACAATCAGCCCCAGCATTTT.

V usage is TRBV2 and J usage is TRBJ1-3; D is unresolved. The germline gives CDR1 SNHLY, CDR2 FYNNEI. V dropped 3 bases and J dropped 2 bases, with 11 bases sitting between them. CDR3 length equals 15 residues. In DNA form, the CDR3 reads TGTGCCAGCAGTGATCAGGTGGCTGCTGGAAACACCATATATTTT. This translates into CASSDQVAAGNTIYF.

The chain combines TRBV7-9 with TRBJ1-4, with D possibly matching TRBD1 (6 bases). There are 15 residues in the CDR3. With 5 bases removed from V and 7 bases from J, the gap between germline ends came to 17 bases. Germline CDR1 and CDR2: SEHNR and FQNEAQ (reference sequence). This chain's CDR3 is CASSPRRGGGEKLFF. In DNA, the CDR3 is TGTGCCAGCAGCCCCCGTCGAGGGGGGGGTGAAAAACTGTTTTTT.

The J gene is TRBJ1-2, the V gene TRBV2, with 11 bases lining up with TRBD1. The CDR3 totals 18 residues. CDR1 and CDR2 (germline): SNHLY, FYNNEI. V lost 7 bases to trimming and J lost 2 bases; unmatched junction nucleotides: 15. The CDR3 DNA is TGTGCCAGCACCCGAGTCCCTTCCGGGACAGGGGGAAACTATGGCTACACCTTC. This sequence encodes CASTRVPSGTGGNYGYTF.